The following is a T cell receptor (beta chain) sequence with its context. These data come from a study of blood T cell repertoires in COVID-19. On the study more broadly: Researchers got acute and convalescent COVID-19 samples from the United States, Italy and Spain. The cDNA or gDNA used as material had been derived from T cells, B-cell-depleted T cells, or PBMCs.

In the authors' methods: From reference gene primer amplification, estimates of nucleated cell counts were derived. Data came from immunoSEQ multiplex PCR; TCRdb stores just in-frame clones and leaves some out. V and J calls and clone size are copied from that table; D and trimming were computed from the DNA. Among 200,000 to 250,000 clones, around 80% were seen once, and the ten largest hold 13%. V shed 8 bases and J shed 10 bases, with 15 bases lying between them. Germline-derived CDR1 and CDR2 are WSHSY and SAAADI. CDR3 length equals 12 residues. This receptor was taken from a human donor in a cohort sampled during active COVID-19. This chain links TRBV10-2 with TRBJ1-5, with TRBD1 as a possible D gene (6 bases). The sequenced sample was peripheral blood. The CDR3 loop is CASRQVAGPQHF. The CDR3 DNA reads TGCGCCAGCCGACAGGTTGCCGGCCCCCAGCATTTT.